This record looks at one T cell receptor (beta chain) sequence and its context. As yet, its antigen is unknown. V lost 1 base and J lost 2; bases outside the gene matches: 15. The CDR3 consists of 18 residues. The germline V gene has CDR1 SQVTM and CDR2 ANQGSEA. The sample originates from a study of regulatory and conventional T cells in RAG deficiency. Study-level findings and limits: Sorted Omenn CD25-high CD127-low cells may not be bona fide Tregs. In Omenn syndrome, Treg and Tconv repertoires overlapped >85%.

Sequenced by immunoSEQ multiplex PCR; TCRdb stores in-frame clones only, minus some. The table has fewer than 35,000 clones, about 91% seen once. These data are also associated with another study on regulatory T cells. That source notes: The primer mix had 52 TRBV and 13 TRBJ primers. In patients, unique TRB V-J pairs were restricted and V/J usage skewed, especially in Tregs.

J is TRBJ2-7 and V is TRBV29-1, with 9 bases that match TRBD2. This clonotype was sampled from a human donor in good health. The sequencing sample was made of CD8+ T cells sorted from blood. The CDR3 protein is CSVEAAGGVAGETYEQYF. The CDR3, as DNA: TGCAGCGTTGAAGCTGCGGGAGGGGTAGCGGGGGAAACCTACGAGCAGTACTTC.